What follows describes a single TCR beta chain. Using immunoSEQ multiplex PCR, the repertoire was profiled, and TCRdb retains in-frame clones only, with some absent. The sample comprises about 2.4 million clones, more than 85% of which are singletons, and roughly 0.36% rests with the top ten. V was clipped by 3 bases and J by 1 base; unmatched bases: 10. Looked up from germline, CDR1 is MGHRA and CDR2 is YSYEKL. The CDR3 has 17 amino acids. These data are taken from a study of shared clonotypes between healthy human individuals. The V and J genes are TRBV4-1 and TRBJ1-2, with 8 bases matching TRBD1. This receptor was obtained from a man younger than 35 in good health. Some clones in this sample may be carry-over from other donors' samples. Sequences were obtained from naive CD4+ T cells from PBMCs. Subset of the sample: CD45RA+ positively selected. CDR3 protein: CASSHTYDRGYNYGYTF. DNA for the CDR3: TGCGCCAGCAGCCACACCTACGACAGGGGATATAACTATGGCTACACCTTC.